Listed here is a single T cell receptor beta chain. This sample was taken from a study of CD8 T cells in Susac syndrome. Random hexamers served to reverse transcribe roughly 0.45 to 1 ug RNA. TCRdb re-derived calls from the immunoSEQ multiplex PCR reads in MiXCR, one entry per CDR3 protein. The profile shows 80,000 to 90,000 distinct CDR3 sequences, around 93% of them singletons. What was sequenced was CD8+ T cells from PBMCs. The TCR comes from a human donor with Susac syndrome.

The CDR3 coding sequence is TGCGCCAGCAGCTACTATCCTAGCAATGAGCAGTTCTTC. The encoded protein is CASSYYPSNEQFF. The rearrangement links TRBV5-1 to TRBJ2-1; no reliable D call. V was cut by 3 bases and J by 6 bases, with 10 bases left in between. The CDR3 has 13 residues. From germline, CDR1 is SGHRS and CDR2 YFSETQ.